This T cell receptor beta chain was retrieved from a study of blood T cell repertoires in COVID-19 (dated by TCRdb to about 2020). As for the study more broadly: Samples from collaborators originated in the United States, Italy and Spain and spanned both the acute and convalescent phases of COVID-19. The repertoires were made available in a free public database intended to serve as a resource for research on the immune response to SARS-CoV-2. The samples were drawn from two sources: the first 160 participants of the ongoing ImmuneRACE study, and 1,254 subjects contributed by 6 global collaborators. Where HLA class I and class II types were available, the types were taken from metadata supplied by the sample provider, not from assay-based typing. The sample metadata nearly always contained a de-identified subject ID, COVID-19 status, age in years and sex. The prospective study material was composed of cDNA or gDNA derived from T cells, B-cell-depleted T cells, or PBMCs. Subjects who had been exposed to COVID-19, were actively infected with it, or had recovered from it provided the deeply sampled blood TCRbeta repertoires that made up the dataset.

As concerns this clone: This clone's antigen is unknown. Base qualities are missing; no much larger clone stands one base away.

Via the germline V gene, CDR1 is SGHTA and CDR2 FQGNSA. V loses 5 bases at its end and J loses 8 bases; junction bases beyond the gene matches: 13. Measured from the cysteine to the phenylalanine, the CDR3 is 16 residues long. The entry retains the CDR3 DNA only, 48 bases that are in frame from base 1. Each collaborating institution followed its own protocols to collect whole blood in K2EDTA tubes. For TCRbeta analysis, collaborators shipped samples in one of three forms: frozen whole blood, isolated PBMCs, or DNA extracted from either of those sample types. The immunoSEQ Assay, a bias-controlled multiplex PCR, was used to amplify TCRbeta CDR3 regions from genomic DNA. On the authors' methods: The number of nucleated cells in each sample was estimated from the amplification of reference gene primers within the assay. To quantify the absolute abundance of each unique TCRbeta CDR3 rearrangement, sequence reads were collapsed and filtered. For each sample, productive Simpson clonality was calculated as the square root of Simpson's diversity index across productive rearrangements. TCRdb obtained this table from immuneACCESS and retained in-frame rearrangements with V and J assigned. These tables miss some clones; where compared with another copy, unresolved V genes account for less than half of the shortfall, and the remainder is unexplained. The DNA was the basis for D and trimming; V, J and clone size are from that table. The sample table shows about 100,000 clones, and approximately 87% are seen once. The ten largest account for about 1.5% of the sample.

Results and caveats for the whole study, not just this receptor: How much clinical and demographic metadata was included differed by source and by participant, and the metadata was provided uncurated.

The sequence was obtained from a human donor with active COVID-19. The donor label of this sample is uncertain. The chain uses TRBV7-2 and TRBJ1-3, with TRBD1 matching 9 junction bases. The sequencing input was peripheral blood. The CDR3 region has the sequence CASSPSGTGRRYTIYF. The DNA sequence reads TGTGCCAGCAGCCCATCCGGGACAGGGAGACGGTACACCATATATTTT.